The source of this T cell receptor (beta chain) is a study of patients and donors after allogeneic stem cell transplantation. To note about this clonotype: A junction end diverges from the germline sequence, so it may reflect a read error.

TCRdb fed the RT-PCR reads into MiXCR, producing one record per CDR3 protein. This sample has a few hundred thousand distinct CDR3 sequences, with around 41% found just once. Looked up from germline, CDR1 is SGHAT and CDR2 is FQDESV (reference sequence). The CDR3 sequence is 14 residues long. The sequence was collected from a human donor who was either an allogeneic HSCT recipient or a stem cell or donor lymphocyte infusion donor (not recorded which). It is not recorded whose cells these are; they may come from a transplant donor. This chain links TRBV11-1 with TRBJ2-7; 7 bases fit TRBD1. The sequencing input was blood, either unsorted or a sorted T cell fraction (not recorded which). The CDR3 DNA is TGTGCCAGCAGCTTCGAATCGACAGGGCAAATGTTTGACTTC. Its translation is CASSFESTGQMFDF.